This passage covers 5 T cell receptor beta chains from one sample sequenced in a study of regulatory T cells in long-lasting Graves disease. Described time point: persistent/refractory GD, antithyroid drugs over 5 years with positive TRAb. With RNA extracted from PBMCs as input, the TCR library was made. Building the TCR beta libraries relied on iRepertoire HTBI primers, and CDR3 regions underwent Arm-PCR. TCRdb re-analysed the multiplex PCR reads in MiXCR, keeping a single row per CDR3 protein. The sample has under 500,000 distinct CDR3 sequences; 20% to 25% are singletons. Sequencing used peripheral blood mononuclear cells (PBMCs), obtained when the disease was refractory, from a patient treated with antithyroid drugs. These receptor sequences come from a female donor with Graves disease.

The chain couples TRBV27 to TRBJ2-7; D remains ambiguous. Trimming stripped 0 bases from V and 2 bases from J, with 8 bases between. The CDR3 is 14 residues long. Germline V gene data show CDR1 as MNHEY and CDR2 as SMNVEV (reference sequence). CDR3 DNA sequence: TGTGCCAGCAGTTTATCGGCCGGAACCTACGAGCAGTACTTC. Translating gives CASSLSAGTYEQYF.

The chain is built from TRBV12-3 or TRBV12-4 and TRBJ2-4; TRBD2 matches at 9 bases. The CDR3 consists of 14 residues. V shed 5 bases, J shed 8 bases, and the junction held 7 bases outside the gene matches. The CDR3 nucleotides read TGTGCCAGCAGTGGGGGACTAGCAGGTTACATTCAGTACTTC. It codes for CASSGGLAGYIQYF.

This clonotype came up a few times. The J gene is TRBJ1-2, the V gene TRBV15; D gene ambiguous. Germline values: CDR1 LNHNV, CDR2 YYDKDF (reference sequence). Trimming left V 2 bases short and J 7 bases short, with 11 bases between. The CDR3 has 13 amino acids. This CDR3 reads CATSRQLSSGYTF. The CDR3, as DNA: TGTGCCACCAGCAGACAACTTAGTTCTGGCTACACCTTC.

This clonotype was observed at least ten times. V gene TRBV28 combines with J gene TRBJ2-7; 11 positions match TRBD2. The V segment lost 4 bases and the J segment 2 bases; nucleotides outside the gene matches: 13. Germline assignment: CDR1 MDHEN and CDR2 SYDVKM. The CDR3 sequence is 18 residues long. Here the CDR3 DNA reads TGTGCCAGCAGTTCTGACGGGGGGGGGGGACTAGCGGCCTACGAGCAGTACTTC. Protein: CASSSDGGGGLAAYEQYF.

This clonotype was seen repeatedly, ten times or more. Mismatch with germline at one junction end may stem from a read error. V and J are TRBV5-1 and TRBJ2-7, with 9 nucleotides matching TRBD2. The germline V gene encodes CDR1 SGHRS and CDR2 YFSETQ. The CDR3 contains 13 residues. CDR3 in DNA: TGTGCCAGCAGTATAGCGGGAGCCTACGAGCAGTACTTC. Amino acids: CASSIAGAYEQYF.